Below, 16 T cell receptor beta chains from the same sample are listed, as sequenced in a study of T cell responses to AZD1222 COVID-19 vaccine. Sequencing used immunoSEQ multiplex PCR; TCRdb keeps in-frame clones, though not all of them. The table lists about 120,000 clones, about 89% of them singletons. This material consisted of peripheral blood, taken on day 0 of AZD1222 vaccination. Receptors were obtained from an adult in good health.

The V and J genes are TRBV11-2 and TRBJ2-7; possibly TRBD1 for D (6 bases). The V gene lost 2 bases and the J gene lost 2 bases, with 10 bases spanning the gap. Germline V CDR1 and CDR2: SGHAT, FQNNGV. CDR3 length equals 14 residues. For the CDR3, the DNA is TGTGCCAGCAGCTTAACAGGGAGCACCTACGAGCAGTACTTC. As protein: CASSLTGSTYEQYF. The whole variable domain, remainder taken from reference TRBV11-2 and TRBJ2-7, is EAGVAQSPRYKIIEKRQSVAFWCNPISGHATLYWYQQILGQGPKLLIQFQNNGVVDDSQLPKDRFSAERLKGVDSTLKIQPAKLEDSAVYLCASSLTGSTYEQYFGPGTRLTVT.

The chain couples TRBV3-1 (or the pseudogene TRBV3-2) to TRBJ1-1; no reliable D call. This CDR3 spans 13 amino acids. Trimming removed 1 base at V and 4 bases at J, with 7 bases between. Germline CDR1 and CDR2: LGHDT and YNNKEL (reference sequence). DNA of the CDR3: TGTGCCAGCAGCCAAGTTTTAGGCACTGAAGCTTTCTTT. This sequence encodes CASSQVLGTEAFF.

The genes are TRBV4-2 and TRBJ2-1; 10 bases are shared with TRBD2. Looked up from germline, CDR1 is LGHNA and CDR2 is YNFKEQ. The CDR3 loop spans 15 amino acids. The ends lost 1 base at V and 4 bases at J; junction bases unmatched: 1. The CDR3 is CASSQALAGYNEQFF. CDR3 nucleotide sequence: TGTGCCAGCAGCCAAGCACTAGCGGGGTACAATGAGCAGTTCTTC.

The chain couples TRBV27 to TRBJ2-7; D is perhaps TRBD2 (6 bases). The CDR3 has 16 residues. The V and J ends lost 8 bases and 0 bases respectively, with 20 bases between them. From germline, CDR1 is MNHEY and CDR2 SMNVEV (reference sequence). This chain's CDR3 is CASAFIAGKDSYEQYF. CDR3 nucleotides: TGTGCCAGCGCATTTATTGCGGGGAAAGACTCCTACGAGCAGTACTTC.

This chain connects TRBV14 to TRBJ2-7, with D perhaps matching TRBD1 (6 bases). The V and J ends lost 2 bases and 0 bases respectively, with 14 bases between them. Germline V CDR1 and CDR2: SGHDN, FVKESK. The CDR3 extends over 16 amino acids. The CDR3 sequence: CASSQQWGTNSYEQYF. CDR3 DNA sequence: TGTGCCAGCAGCCAACAGTGGGGGACAAACTCCTACGAGCAGTACTTC.

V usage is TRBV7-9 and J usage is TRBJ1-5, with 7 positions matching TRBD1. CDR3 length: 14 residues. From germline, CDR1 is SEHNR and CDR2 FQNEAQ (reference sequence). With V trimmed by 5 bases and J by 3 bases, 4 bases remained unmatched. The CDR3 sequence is CASSGQDHNQPQHF. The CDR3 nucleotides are TGTGCCAGCAGCGGACAGGACCACAATCAGCCCCAGCATTTT.

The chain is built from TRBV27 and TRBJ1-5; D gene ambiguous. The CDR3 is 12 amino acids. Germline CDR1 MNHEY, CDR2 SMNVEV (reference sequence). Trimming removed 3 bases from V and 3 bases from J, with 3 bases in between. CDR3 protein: CASSFFNQPQHF. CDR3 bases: TGTGCCAGCAGTTTTTTCAATCAGCCCCAGCATTTT.

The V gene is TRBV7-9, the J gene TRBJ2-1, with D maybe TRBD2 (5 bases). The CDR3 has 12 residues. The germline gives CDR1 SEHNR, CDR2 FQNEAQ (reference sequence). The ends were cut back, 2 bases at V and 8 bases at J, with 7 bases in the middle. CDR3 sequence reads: CASSLIGDEQFF. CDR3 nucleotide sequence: TGTGCCAGCAGCTTAATCGGGGATGAGCAGTTCTTC.

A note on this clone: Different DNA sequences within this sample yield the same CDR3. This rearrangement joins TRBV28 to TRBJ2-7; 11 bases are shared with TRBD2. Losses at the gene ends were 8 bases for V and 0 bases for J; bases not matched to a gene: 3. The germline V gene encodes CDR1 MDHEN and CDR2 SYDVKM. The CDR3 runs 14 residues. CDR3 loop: CASGTSGSSYEQYF. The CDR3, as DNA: TGTGCCAGCGGAACTAGCGGGAGCTCCTACGAGCAGTACTTC.

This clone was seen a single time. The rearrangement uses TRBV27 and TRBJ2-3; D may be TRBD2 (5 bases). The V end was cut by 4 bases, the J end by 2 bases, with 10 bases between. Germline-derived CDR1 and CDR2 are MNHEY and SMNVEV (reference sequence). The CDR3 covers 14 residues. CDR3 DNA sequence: TGTGCCAGCAGTTCGACTACCCTCACAGATACGCAGTATTTT. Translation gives CASSSTTLTDTQYF.

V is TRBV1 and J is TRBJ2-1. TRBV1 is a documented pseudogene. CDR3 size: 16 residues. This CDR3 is CTSSPSVVADNNEQFF. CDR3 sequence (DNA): TGCACCAGCAGCCCCTCAGTAGTAGCAGACAACAATGAGCAGTTCTTC.

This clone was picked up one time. CDR3: CASSRILGGPSEKLFF. CDR3 coding DNA: TGTGCCAGCAGCCGGATCTTGGGGGGGCCGAGTGAAAAACTGTTTTTT. This chain joins TRBV5-5 and TRBJ1-4; D may be TRBD1 (6 bases). CDR1 is SGHKS and CDR2 is YYEKEE in the germline V gene (reference sequence). CDR3 length: 16 amino acids. V was trimmed by 4 bases and J by 7 bases, leaving 20 bases between them.

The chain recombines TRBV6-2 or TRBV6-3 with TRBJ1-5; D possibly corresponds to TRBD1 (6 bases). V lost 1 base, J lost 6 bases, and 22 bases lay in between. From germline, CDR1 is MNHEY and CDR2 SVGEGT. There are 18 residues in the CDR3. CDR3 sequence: CASSYLLSQGSEGQPQHF. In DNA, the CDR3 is TGTGCCAGCAGTTACTTATTGTCTCAGGGGTCGGAGGGTCAGCCCCAGCATTTT.

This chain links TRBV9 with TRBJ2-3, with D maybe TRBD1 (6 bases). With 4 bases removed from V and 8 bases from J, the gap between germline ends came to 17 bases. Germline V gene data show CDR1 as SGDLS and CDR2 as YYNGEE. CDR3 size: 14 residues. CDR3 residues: CASSLPDRTGTQYF. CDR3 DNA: TGTGCCAGCAGCCTCCCAGACAGGACTGGTACGCAGTATTTT.

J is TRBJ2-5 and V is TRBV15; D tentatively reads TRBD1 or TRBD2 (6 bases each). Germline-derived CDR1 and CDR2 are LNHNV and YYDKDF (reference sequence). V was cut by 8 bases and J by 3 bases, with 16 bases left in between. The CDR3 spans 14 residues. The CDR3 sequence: CATQSRGEEETQYF. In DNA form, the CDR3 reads TGTGCCACCCAATCAAGGGGGGAAGAAGAGACCCAGTACTTC. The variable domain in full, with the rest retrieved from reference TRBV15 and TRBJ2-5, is DAMVIQNPRYQVTQFGKPVTLSCSQTLNHNVMYWYQQKSSQAPKLLFHYYDKDFNNEADTPDNFQSRRPNTSFCFLDIRSPGLGDTAMYLCATQSRGEEETQYFGPGTRLLVL.

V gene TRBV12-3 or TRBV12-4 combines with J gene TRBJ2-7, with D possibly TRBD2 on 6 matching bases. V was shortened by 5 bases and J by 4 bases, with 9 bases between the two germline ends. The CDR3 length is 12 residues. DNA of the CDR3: TGTGCCAGCAGTCCGGCGGGGTACGAGCAGTACTTC. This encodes CASSPAGYEQYF.